Presented here are 2 T cell receptor beta chains from one specimen sequenced in a study of STAT5B mutations in CD4+ large granular lymphocyte leukemia. The table came from immunoSEQ multiplex PCR; TCRdb's copy has only in-frame clones and leaves some out. The sample carries about 34,000 clones, 88% recorded once. Sequencing was carried out using CD4+ T cells from blood buffy coats. These receptors were taken from a human donor in good health.

V is TRBV19 and J is TRBJ1-2; the match to TRBD1 covers 7 bases. V gave up 7 bases and J gave up 4 bases; unmatched junction bases: 9. The CDR3 totals 14 residues. Germline V CDR1 and CDR2: LNHDA, SQIVND (reference sequence). In DNA, the CDR3 is TGTGCCAGTATGAGCCGGGACAGTCTCTATGGCTACACCTTC. It is translated as CASMSRDSLYGYTF.

The rearrangement joins TRBV4-1 to TRBJ2-7; TRBD1 agrees at 7 bases. CDR1 is MGHRA, CDR2 YSYEKL, per germline. This CDR3 region has 14 residues. Trimming at V came to 0 bases and at J to 4 bases, leaving 3 bases not matched to a gene. The CDR3 loop is CASSQEDREYEQYF. The CDR3 nucleotides are TGCGCCAGCAGCCAAGAAGACAGGGAGTACGAGCAGTACTTC.